The 6 T cell receptor beta chains presented below share a single source sample, sequenced in a study of blood T cell repertoires in COVID-19. Some clones are missing from TCRdb's copy, which holds only in-frame ones; the method was immunoSEQ multiplex PCR. Found here are 210,000 or so clones, 80% to 90% of them singletons; the top ten hold less than 20%. The sequenced sample consisted of peripheral blood. The receptors here all came from a human donor in a cohort sampled during active COVID-19.

This clone was observed once. This chain links TRBV10-3 with TRBJ1-4, with 10 bases aligning to TRBD1. Germline CDR1 ENHRY, CDR2 SYGVKD. This CDR3 contains 14 residues. J was trimmed by 6 bases and V by 6 bases; bases with no gene match: 4. The CDR3 here is CAIRAGTGDEKLFF. The CDR3 nucleotides read TGTGCCATCAGAGCCGGGACAGGGGATGAAAAACTGTTTTTT.

This clone has only a few counts. The chain joins TRBV7-3 to TRBJ1-2, with D perhaps matching TRBD1 (6 bases). The CDR3 is made up of 13 amino acids. The germline V gene encodes CDR1 SGHTA and CDR2 FQGTGA. The germline V and J ends were trimmed by 4 bases and 7 bases, with 13 bases remaining between them. CDR3 bases: TGTGCCAGCAGCTCTACACAGGGCGGTGGCTACACCTTC. This sequence encodes CASSSTQGGGYTF.

The J gene is TRBJ2-4, the V gene TRBV5-4; the D is unclear. This CDR3 contains 15 residues. Trimming shortened V by 6 bases and J by 4 bases, and 17 bases separated the two germline ends. The germline CDR1 and CDR2 sequences are SGHNT and YYREEE (reference sequence). The CDR3 DNA is TGTGCCAGCACCTCTGGGCACCTCCCAAAAAACATTCAGTACTTC. Translation: CASTSGHLPKNIQYF.

V is TRBV29-1 and J is TRBJ2-5, with 9 bases identical to TRBD1. V was pared by 0 bases and J by 0 bases, with 14 bases of the junction left unmatched. CDR3 length equals 19 residues. CDR1 is SQVTM and CDR2 is ANQGSEA in the germline V gene. The CDR3 loop reads CSVEDEVWGQGFNQETQYF. The CDR3 DNA is TGCAGCGTTGAAGATGAGGTATGGGGACAGGGATTCAACCAAGAGACCCAGTACTTC.

The gene calls are TRBV5-5 and TRBJ1-2, with no clear D. The V gene's germline CDR1 is SGHKS and CDR2 YYEKEE (reference sequence). The CDR3 is 13 amino acids. V was pared by 0 bases and J by 5 bases, with 8 bases between. The CDR3 nucleotides read TGTGCCAGCAGCTTGGACATATCTTATGGCTACACCTTC. It yields the protein CASSLDISYGYTF.

This clone was observed once. The chain carries TRBV5-1 and TRBJ1-6; 9 nucleotides agree with TRBD1. Germline-derived CDR1 and CDR2 are SGHRS and YFSETQ. After removal of 0 bases from V and 6 bases from J, the junction contained 7 bases not matched to a gene. The CDR3 loop spans 17 amino acids. The CDR3 DNA sequence: TGCGCCAGCAGCTTGGGGTCGACAGGGGGGCGTAATTCACCCCTCCACTTT. It specifies CASSLGSTGGRNSPLHF.